The entry that follows covers one T cell receptor (beta chain) sequence. In the source study's methods: Estimation of nucleated cell counts was performed using reference gene primer amplification. Data came from immunoSEQ multiplex PCR; TCRdb stores just in-frame clones and leaves some out. The DNA was the basis for D and trimming; V, J and clone size are from that table. This table holds about 170,000 clones, around 88% found once. These data originate in a study of blood T cell repertoires in COVID-19. About the research overall: Samples representing acute and convalescent COVID-19 were sourced from the United States, Italy and Spain. Nucleic acid was either cDNA or gDNA, and it came from T cells, B-cell-depleted T cells, or PBMCs.

Germline V lookup: CDR1 SGDLS, CDR2 YYNGEE. The CDR3 consists of 16 residues. V was trimmed by 0 bases and J by 9 bases, leaving 19 bases between them. The V call is TRBV9, the J call TRBJ2-1, with D perhaps matching TRBD1 (6 bases). The sequence was obtained from a woman aged 70-85 years who had recovered from COVID-19. Sample: peripheral blood. The CDR3 here is CASSVDPARGSAEQFF. For the CDR3, the DNA is TGTGCCAGCAGCGTAGATCCCGCCAGGGGTTCGGCTGAGCAGTTCTTC.